Following are 6 T cell receptor beta chains from one sample sequenced in a study of T-cell memory formation after mild COVID-19. TCRdb redid the calling of the 5' RACE reads with MiXCR, one entry per CDR3 protein. Of about 140,000 distinct CDR3 sequences listed, 13% to 15% are singletons. Sequences were obtained from PBMCs or a T cell subset sorted from them (not recorded which). The receptors shown here come from an adult woman who had mild COVID-19 (a few samples of this study predate the infection). Cell type and time point are not known.

This clonotype was found once. The chain couples TRBV15 to TRBJ2-3, with D uncertain. The CDR3 consists of 14 residues. Germline CDR1 is LNHNV and CDR2 is YYDKDF (reference sequence). With 1 base removed from V and 2 bases from J, the gap between germline ends came to 7 bases. CDR3 DNA: TGTGCCACCAGCAGAGTCCAGAACACAGATACGCAGTATTTT. Protein: CATSRVQNTDTQYF. The complete variable domain, with remaining parts taken from reference TRBV15 and TRBJ2-3, reads DAMVIQNPRYQVTQFGKPVTLSCSQTLNHNVMYWYQQKSSQAPKLLFHYYDKDFNNEADTPDNFQSRRPNTSFCFLDIRSPGLGDTAMYLCATSRVQNTDTQYFGPGTRLTVL.

This chain links TRBV7-6 with TRBJ1-1; D not resolved. There are 13 residues in the CDR3. Deletions cut 1 base from V and 0 bases from J, with 3 bases between. CDR1 is SGHVS, CDR2 FNYEAQ, per germline. The CDR3 DNA sequence: TGTGCCAGCAGCTTAGATATGAACACTGAAGCTTTCTTT. It yields the protein CASSLDMNTEAFF. The entire variable domain, with the rest obtained from reference TRBV7-6 and TRBJ1-1, is as follows: GAGVSQSPRYKVTKRGQDVALRCDPISGHVSLYWYRQALGQGPEFLTYFNYEAQQDKSGLPNDRFSAERPEGSISTLTIQRTEQRDSAMYRCASSLDMNTEAFFGQGTRLTVV.

The chain combines TRBV9 with TRBJ2-2, with 11 bases aligning to TRBD2. J lost 7 bases, V lost 0 bases, and 8 bases had no gene match. CDR1 and CDR2 from the germline V gene are SGDLS and YYNGEE. CDR3 length: 17 amino acids. In DNA, the CDR3 is TGTGCCAGCAGCGTAGTCCTAGCGGGAGGATTTGGCGGGGAGCTGTTTTTT. Encoded protein: CASSVVLAGGFGGELFF.

The CDR3 DNA reads TGTGCCAGCAGCCCAGGTCGATACGAGCAGTACTTC. Translating it yields CASSPGRYEQYF. The chain is built from TRBV6-5 and TRBJ2-7; D is unresolved. Trimming cost V 6 bases and J 4 bases, with 10 bases left between them. The CDR3 extends over 12 amino acids. Germline V lookup: CDR1 MNHEY, CDR2 SVGAGI.

The genes are TRBV7-9 and TRBJ2-7; 7 nucleotides match TRBD2. The CDR3 totals 15 residues. The germline V gene has CDR1 SEHNR and CDR2 FQNEAQ (reference sequence). V was pared by 3 bases and J by 0 bases, with 5 bases of the junction left unmatched. CDR3 loop: CASSFSGGLSYEQYF. The DNA for the CDR3 is TGTGCCAGCAGCTTTTCGGGGGGACTCTCCTACGAGCAGTACTTC.

The V call is TRBV6-4, the J call TRBJ2-2, with 15 bases fitting TRBD2. V shed 7 bases, J shed 3 bases, and the junction held 9 bases outside the gene matches. Germline-derived CDR1 and CDR2 are MRHNA and SNTAGT. The CDR3 length is 18 residues. For the CDR3, the DNA is TGTGCCAGCATCAAAGGACTAGCGGGAGGGTTGGACACCGGGGAGCTGTTTTTT. It translates to CASIKGLAGGLDTGELFF.